Below, 13 T cell receptor beta chains from the same sample are listed, as sequenced in a study of T cell repertoires in cytomegalovirus infection. No antigen has been identified for these receptors. Each CDR3 protein gets one entry after TCRdb re-called the reads with MiXCR. The sample includes fewer than 950,000 distinct CDR3 sequences, around a third of them seen just once. Sequencing used cultured CD8+ T cells from PBMCs, obtained from culture after CMV antigen stimulation. The receptors were gathered from a human donor in good health (CMV status not recorded). Some clones in this sample may be carry-over from other donors' samples.

The chain employs TRBV28 and TRBJ1-5; D not certain. Trimming removed 5 bases from V and 0 bases from J, with 17 bases in between. Germline CDR1 and CDR2: MDHEN and SYDVKM. The CDR3 runs to 17 residues. This CDR3 reads CASSPGLTDYSNQPQHF. The CDR3 region has the DNA TGTGCCAGCAGTCCCGGTTTGACGGATTATAGCAATCAGCCCCAGCATTTT.

V and J are TRBV10-3 and TRBJ2-3, with 10 bases that match TRBD1. This CDR3 contains 16 residues. J gave up 5 bases and V 2 bases, and 7 bases lay outside the gene matches. Germline V lookup: CDR1 ENHRY, CDR2 SYGVKD. In nucleotides, the CDR3 is TGTGCCATCAGTGAGGGGACAGGGGTGTCGGTAGATACGCAGTATTTT. It translates to CAISEGTGVSVDTQYF.

The table lists this clonotype with many counts. The chain employs TRBV11-1 and TRBJ1-1; a possible D gene is TRBD1 (6 bases). V gave up 5 bases and J gave up 6 bases, with 13 bases separating them. This CDR3 has 13 amino acids. The germline V gene encodes CDR1 SGHAT and CDR2 FQDESV (reference sequence). CDR3 in DNA: TGTGCCAGCAGCCGAAAACAGGGATCTGAAGCTTTCTTT. Its protein is CASSRKQGSEAFF.

DNA for the CDR3: TGCGCCAGCAGCTTGGGCCATGACCCCTTTAGCTCCTACGAGCAGTACTTC. This translates into CASSLGHDPFSSYEQYF. V is TRBV5-1 and J is TRBJ2-7, with D unclear. The V and J ends lost 0 bases and 0 bases respectively, with 16 bases between them. This CDR3 has 17 residues. The germline V gene encodes CDR1 SGHRS and CDR2 YFSETQ.

The V gene is TRBV6-6, the J gene TRBJ1-6; D not certain. The CDR3 loop spans 15 amino acids. Germline CDR1 reads MNHNY; CDR2 reads SVGAGI (reference sequence). Trimming removed 0 bases at V and 3 bases at J, with 6 bases between. CDR3 sequence (DNA): TGTGCCAGCAGTTACTCGAGTCACTATAATTCACCCCTCCACTTT. Residues: CASSYSSHYNSPLHF.

This clonotype has just a few counts. V and J are TRBV6-5 and TRBJ2-3; D may be TRBD1 (6 bases). CDR3 length: 13 amino acids. Trimming shortened V by 2 bases and J by 10 bases, and 13 bases separated the two germline ends. Germline assignment: CDR1 MNHEY and CDR2 SVGAGI. CDR3 coding DNA: TGTGCCAGCAGTTACAGTGGGGACAAGGCGCAGTATTTT. This sequence encodes CASSYSGDKAQYF.

This clonotype has a count of ten or more. V and J are TRBV7-2 and TRBJ1-1, with 7 bases matching TRBD1. Germline trimming cut 5 bases from V and 0 bases from J; bases unmatched to any gene: 3. The CDR3 is 14 residues long. The germline V gene has CDR1 SGHTA and CDR2 FQGNSA. The chain's CDR3 is CASSMGTVNTEAFF. In DNA form, the CDR3 reads TGTGCCAGCAGCATGGGGACAGTGAACACTGAAGCTTTCTTT.

This clonotype was detected a few times. The V call is TRBV7-8, the J call TRBJ2-5; D is unresolved. This CDR3 contains 12 residues. Germline CDR1 and CDR2: SGHVS and FQNEAQ. The CDR3 coding sequence is TGTGCTTCGTCCCCCACAGATGAGACCCAGTACTTC. It specifies CASSPTDETQYF.

V and J are TRBV5-5 and TRBJ2-7; 8 bases agree with TRBD1. The trim removed 4 bases at V and 3 bases at J, leaving 6 bases unmatched. The CDR3 spans 14 residues. The germline V gene encodes CDR1 SGHKS and CDR2 YYEKEE (reference sequence). CDR3 in DNA: TGTGCCAGCAGCACTAGGACAGGGTTCTACGAGCAGTACGTC. It specifies CASSTRTGFYEQYV.

This clonotype was seen just once. The chain uses TRBV7-6 and TRBJ1-2, with 7 bases matching TRBD1. Trimming cost V 6 bases and J 5 bases; bases outside gene matches: 12. Germline loops: CDR1 SGHVS, CDR2 FNYEAQ. The CDR3 is 15 residues long. This chain's CDR3 is CASSFVDRARYGYTF. The DNA for the CDR3 is TGTGCCAGCAGTTTTGTAGACAGGGCCCGGTATGGCTACACCTTC.

The chain recombines TRBV6-6 with TRBJ2-4, with D perhaps matching TRBD1 (5 bases). Germline CDR1 MNHNY, CDR2 SVGAGI (reference sequence). This CDR3 region has 14 residues. Trimming left V 4 bases short and J 0 bases short, with 7 bases between. CDR3 sequence (DNA): TGTGCCAGCAGTTCCGACAGAGCCAAAAACATTCAGTACTTC. It codes for CASSSDRAKNIQYF.

The chain employs TRBV20-1 and TRBJ1-1; a weak D match, TRBD1 (6 bases). The V end lost 0 bases, the J end lost 0 bases, and 11 bases lay between the germline ends. The CDR3 runs 15 residues. Germline loops: CDR1 DFQATT, CDR2 SNEGSKA (reference sequence). CDR3 nucleotides: TGCAGTGCTAGAGATTTGGACAGCATGAACACTGAAGCTTTCTTT. Translated: CSARDLDSMNTEAFF.

The chain combines TRBV10-3 with TRBJ2-3; 11 bases match TRBD2. J gave up 1 base and V 3 bases, and 6 bases lay outside the gene matches. CDR1 is ENHRY, CDR2 SYGVKD, per germline. The CDR3 has 17 amino acids. This CDR3 is CAISDPTSGVRTDTQYF. CDR3 nucleotides: TGTGCCATCAGTGACCCGACTAGCGGGGTGCGCACAGATACGCAGTATTTT.